This note documents a single T cell receptor (beta chain) sequence. Its antigen is not known. Trimming pared 4 bases from V and 2 bases from J, leaving 9 bases between. Germline CDR1 SGHRS, CDR2 YFSETQ. The CDR3 is 13 residues long. The data were produced by immunoSEQ multiplex PCR, yet TCRdb's version contains in-frame clones alone and is incomplete. Of tens of thousands of clones listed, 80% to 95% are singletons. This entry belongs to a study of T cells in localized non-small cell lung cancer. Study conclusions and caveats: A median of approximately 50 clones ranked among the top 100 in tumor appeared in adjacent lung. Measurement of T cell clonality placed uninvolved adjacent lung highest, above the level in tumor.

The rearrangement uses TRBV5-1 and TRBJ1-1; no clear D gene. The clonotype comes from a female donor over 55 with stage I lung adenocarcinoma. Sequences were derived from peripheral blood, sampled before any cancer treatment. In nucleotides, the CDR3 is TGCGCCAGCAGCCCGGGATCAAACACTGAAGCTTTCTTT. This sequence encodes CASSPGSNTEAFF.